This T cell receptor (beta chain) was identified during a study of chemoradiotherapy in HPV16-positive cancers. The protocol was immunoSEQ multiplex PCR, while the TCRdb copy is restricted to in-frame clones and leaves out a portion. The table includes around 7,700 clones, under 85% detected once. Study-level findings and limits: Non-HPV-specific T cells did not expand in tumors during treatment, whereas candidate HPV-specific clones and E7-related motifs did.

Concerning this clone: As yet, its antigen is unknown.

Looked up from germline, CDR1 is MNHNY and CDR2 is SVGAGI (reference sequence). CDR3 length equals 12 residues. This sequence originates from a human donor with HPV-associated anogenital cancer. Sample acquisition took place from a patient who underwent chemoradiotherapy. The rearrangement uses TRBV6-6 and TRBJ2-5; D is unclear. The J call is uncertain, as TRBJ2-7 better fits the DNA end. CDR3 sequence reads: CASSGPSYEQYF. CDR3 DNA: TGTGCCAGCAGCGGTCCCTCCTACGAGCAGTACTTC.